These T cell receptor delta chains were read from a single sample in a study of gamma-delta T cells after stem cell transplantation. TCRdb re-called clones from the RT-PCR reads via CATT. Of about 15,000 delta-chain clones listed, about 8.6% were seen once; the top ten hold 62%. The specimen was gamma-delta T cells. The receptors originated from a human donor. It is not recorded whose cells these are; they may come from a transplant donor. Both conserved end residues are part of each CDR3. The order of the fields is V gene, J gene, clone size, D gene, CDR3 protein, CDR3 DNA. The D gene is left open where the match is weak. Clone size is stated in some rows and not others, as once, few, many or a class when expanded.

v_call: TRDV2; j_call: TRDJ1; clone_size: many; d_call: .; cdr3_aa: CACDTVVERAYTDKLIF; cdr3_nt: TGTGCCTGTGACACAGTCGTGGAGCGGGCCTACACCGATAAACTCATCTTT
v_call: TRDV1; j_call: TRDJ2; clone_size: .; d_call: .; cdr3_aa: CAIAKRGTRRVGVTAKLFF; cdr3_nt: TGTGCTATTGCCAAAAGAGGGACCCGTAGGGTTGGGGTGACAGCAAAACTCTTCTTT
v_call: TRDV2; j_call: TRDJ1; clone_size: few; d_call: .; cdr3_aa: CACDTGLVETTDADKLIF; cdr3_nt: TGTGCCTGTGACACTGGACTGGTGGAGACCACGGACGCCGATAAACTCATCTTT
v_call: TRDV2; j_call: TRDJ1; clone_size: many; d_call: .; cdr3_aa: CACDTVEYHLLTGVLTDKLIF; cdr3_nt: TGTGCCTGTGACACCGTTGAGTACCACCTGCTTACTGGTGTACTCACCGATAAACTCATCTTT
v_call: TRDV2; j_call: TRDJ3; clone_size: once; d_call: .; cdr3_aa: CACDSGSRGTSSWDTRKMFF; cdr3_nt: TGTGCCTGTGACTCCGGAAGTAGGGGGACCAGCTCCTGGGACACCCGAAAAATGTTTTTC
v_call: TRDV2; j_call: TRDJ1; clone_size: .; d_call: TRDD3; cdr3_aa: CACGTVHVLGDIGTDKLIF; cdr3_nt: TGTGCCTGTGGCACCGTCCACGTCCTGGGGGATATCGGCACTGATAAACTCATCTTT
v_call: TRDV1; j_call: TRDJ1; clone_size: .; d_call: TRDD3; cdr3_aa: CALGELPSPHVFPSHLGILSHNLIF; cdr3_nt: TGTGCTCTTGGGGAACTGCCCAGTCCCCATGTCTTTCCTTCTCACTTGGGGATACTAAGCCATAACCTCATCTTT
v_call: TRDV2; j_call: TRDJ1; clone_size: .; d_call: .; cdr3_aa: CACDTLEDTNPTDKLIF; cdr3_nt: TGTGCCTGTGACACCTTAGAGGATACAAACCCCACCGATAAGCTCATCTTT
v_call: TRDV2; j_call: TRDJ1; clone_size: .; d_call: .; cdr3_aa: CACDTVGIGVSYPDKLIF; cdr3_nt: TGTGCCTGTGACACCGTGGGAATTGGGGTATCCTACCCCGATAAACTCATCTTT
v_call: TRDV2; j_call: TRDJ1; clone_size: .; d_call: TRDD3; cdr3_aa: CACDFVWGLLNYSEKLIF; cdr3_nt: TGTGCCTGTGACTTCGTCTGGGGGCTACTCAACTATTCAGAAAAACTCATATTT
v_call: TRDV2; j_call: TRDJ1; clone_size: .; d_call: .; cdr3_aa: CACDTVEYHLHTGGLTDKLIF; cdr3_nt: TGTGCCTGTGACACCGTTGAGTACCACCTGCATACTGGTGGACTCACCGATAAACTCATCTTT
v_call: TRDV1; j_call: TRDJ1; clone_size: .; d_call: .; cdr3_aa: CALGPRLTF; cdr3_nt: TGTGCTCTTGGGCCACGCCTCACATTC
v_call: TRDV2; j_call: TRDJ1; clone_size: .; d_call: .; cdr3_aa: CACDTVQNSLGYETYTDKLIF; cdr3_nt: TGTGCCTGTGACACCGTTCAAAACAGTCTGGGGTATGAAACTTACACCGATAAACTCATCTTT
v_call: TRDV2; j_call: TRDJ3; clone_size: .; d_call: TRDD3; cdr3_aa: CACDTAPTGVPNLICWATRQMFF; cdr3_nt: TGTGCCTGTGACACCGCGCCTACTGGGGTCCCCAACCTAATCTGCTGGGCCACCCGACAGATGTTTTTC
v_call: TRDV2; j_call: TRDJ1; clone_size: .; d_call: .; cdr3_aa: CACDTLPCRAGYSYIDSLIF; cdr3_nt: TGTGCCTGTGACACTCTCCCTTGTAGGGCTGGGTACTCTTACATCGATTCACTCATCTTT
v_call: TRDV2; j_call: TRDJ3; clone_size: few; d_call: .; cdr3_aa: CACDKTEGPLISCDNRPMFF; cdr3_nt: TGTGCCTGTGACAAAACGGAGGGGCCTTTAATCTCCTGTGACAACCGCCCGATGTTTTTC
v_call: TRDV2; j_call: TRDJ1; clone_size: few; d_call: .; cdr3_aa: CACDTRSRVRDGSTDKLIF; cdr3_nt: TGTGCCTGTGATACCAGATCGCGGGTGAGGGATGGATCCACCGATAAACTCATCTTT
v_call: TRDV2; j_call: TRDJ1; clone_size: .; d_call: TRDD3; cdr3_aa: CACDTVRVLGDSGTDNLIF; cdr3_nt: TGTGCCTGTGACACCGTCCGCGTACTGGGGGATAGCGGCACCGATAACCTCATCTTT
v_call: TRDV2; j_call: TRDJ1; clone_size: many; d_call: TRDD3; cdr3_aa: CACDDLVLGDTQVYTDKLIF; cdr3_nt: TGTGCCTGTGACGATCTCGTACTGGGGGATACGCAAGTGTACACCGATAAACTCATCTTT
v_call: TRDV2; j_call: TRDJ1; clone_size: few; d_call: .; cdr3_aa: CACDTASNRGLFGKLIF; cdr3_nt: TGTGCCTGTGACACAGCCTCCAACCGGGGTCTCTTCGGGAAACTCATCTTT
v_call: TRDV2; j_call: TRDJ1; clone_size: many; d_call: TRDD3; cdr3_aa: CACDTVPGGYNWTSYTAKLIF; cdr3_nt: TGTGCCTGTGACACCGTCCCTGGGGGATACAACTGGACTTCTTACACCGCTAAACTCATCTTT
v_call: TRDV2; j_call: TRDJ1; clone_size: .; d_call: .; cdr3_aa: CACELLLRSVDTSTDNLIF; cdr3_nt: TGTGCCTGTGAATTGCTTCTCCGGTCGGTGGATACTTCCACCGATAACCTCATCTTT
v_call: TRDV1; j_call: TRDJ1; clone_size: many; d_call: .; cdr3_aa: CAIGKRITFRAADKLIF; cdr3_nt: TGTGCTATTGGGAAACGAATCACATTTCGGGCGGCCGATAAACTCATCTTT
v_call: TRDV2; j_call: TRDJ1; clone_size: .; d_call: TRDD3; cdr3_aa: CACDRLGDRADKLIF; cdr3_nt: TGTGCCTGTGACAGACTGGGGGATAGGGCGGATAAACTCATCTTT
v_call: TRDV2; j_call: TRDJ4; clone_size: .; d_call: .; cdr3_aa: CAFDTGREDTPAITLIF; cdr3_nt: TGTGCCTTTGACACGGGACGGGAGGATACACCGGCCATTACCCTGATCTTT
v_call: TRDV2; j_call: TRDJ1; clone_size: once; d_call: TRDD3; cdr3_aa: CACDLLGDPATDKLIF; cdr3_nt: TGTGCCTGTGACCTACTGGGGGACCCAGCGACCGATAAACTCATCTTT
v_call: TRDV1; j_call: TRDJ1; clone_size: medium-sized; d_call: TRDD2; cdr3_aa: CALGTPEGLPTFATRADKLIF; cdr3_nt: TGTGCTCTTGGGACTCCAGAGGGCCTTCCTACATTCGCGACTAGGGCCGATAAACTCATCTTT
v_call: TRDV2; j_call: TRDJ1; clone_size: once; d_call: .; cdr3_aa: CACDKRTEGKYTDKLIF; cdr3_nt: TGTGCCTGTGACAAACGTACTGAGGGCAAGTACACCGATAAACTCATCTTT
v_call: TRDV2; j_call: TRDJ1; clone_size: .; d_call: .; cdr3_aa: CACDVRGETRDTDKLIF; cdr3_nt: TGTGCCTGTGACGTCCGGGGGGAGACTAGGGACACCGATAAACTCATCTTT
v_call: TRDV2; j_call: TRDJ1; clone_size: few; d_call: TRDD3; cdr3_aa: CAYDNMGDTGDKLIF; cdr3_nt: TGTGCCTATGACAATATGGGGGATACGGGCGATAAACTCATCTTT
v_call: TRDV2; j_call: TRDJ3; clone_size: once; d_call: .; cdr3_aa: CACDTGISSSSYTLQMFF; cdr3_nt: TGTGCCTGTGACACCGGTATCAGCAGCTCCTCGTACACCCTACAGATGTTTTTC
v_call: TRDV2; j_call: TRDJ1; clone_size: .; d_call: .; cdr3_aa: CACDTVGRLDRPIGKLIF; cdr3_nt: TGTGCCTGTGACACCGTCGGACGGCTGGATAGACCGATCGGTAAACTCATCTTT
v_call: TRDV2; j_call: TRDJ1; clone_size: .; d_call: TRDD3; cdr3_aa: CACDPFLGDTLFTDKLIF; cdr3_nt: TGTGCCTGTGACCCATTCCTGGGGGATACGCTTTTCACCGATAAACTCATCTTT
v_call: TRDV2; j_call: TRDJ1; clone_size: medium-sized; d_call: TRDD3; cdr3_aa: CACDTAGLGDRRTDKLIF; cdr3_nt: TGTGCCTGTGACACCGCGGGGCTGGGGGATAGGAGGACCGATAAACTCATCTTT
v_call: TRDV2; j_call: TRDJ1; clone_size: few; d_call: .; cdr3_aa: CACDTVGSWVKQGIDNLIF; cdr3_nt: TGTGCCTGTGACACCGTGGGCAGCTGGGTGAAACAGGGCATCGATAACCTCATCTTT
v_call: TRDV2; j_call: TRDJ1; clone_size: .; d_call: .; cdr3_aa: CACDTAEVRVAHRVWYTLIF; cdr3_nt: TGTGCCTGTGACACCGCTGAAGTCCGGGTGGCTCACCGAGTCTGGTATACACTCATCTTT
v_call: TRDV2; j_call: TRDJ3; clone_size: few; d_call: .; cdr3_aa: CACDKTEGPLISCDTRPMFF; cdr3_nt: TGTGCCTGTGACAAAACGGAGGGGCCTTTAATCTCCTGTGACACCCGCCCGATGTTTTTC
v_call: TRDV2; j_call: TRDJ1; clone_size: .; d_call: .; cdr3_aa: CACDTLHIALDTRSYTDKLIF; cdr3_nt: TGTGCCTGTGACACCCTCCATATCGCACTGGATACTAGATCCTACACCGATAAACTCATCTTT
v_call: TRDV3; j_call: TRDJ1; clone_size: few; d_call: .; cdr3_aa: CALSSSYDLGDKLIF; cdr3_nt: TGTGCCCTCTCCTCCTCCTACGACCTGGGGGATAAACTCATCTTT
v_call: TRDV2; j_call: TRDJ1; clone_size: few; d_call: TRDD3; cdr3_aa: CACDPVLGDTSSKLIF; cdr3_nt: TGTGCCTGTGACCCCGTCCTGGGGGATACGTCTTCTAAACTCATCTTT
v_call: TRDV2; j_call: TRDJ1; clone_size: large; d_call: TRDD3; cdr3_aa: CACDTVSPVLGDTDKLIF; cdr3_nt: TGTGCCTGTGACACCGTTTCCCCGGTACTGGGGGACACCGATAAACTCATCTTT
v_call: TRDV2; j_call: TRDJ1; clone_size: .; d_call: .; cdr3_aa: CACELLLRSVDTSTDNLIF; cdr3_nt: TGTGCCTGTGAACTGCTTCTCCGGTCGGTGGATACTTCCACCGATAACCTCATCTTT
v_call: TRDV2; j_call: TRDJ1; clone_size: few; d_call: .; cdr3_aa: CACDTLGYRPGDKLIF; cdr3_nt: TGTGCCTGTGACACGCTTGGGTACCGACCGGGCGATAAACTCATCTTT
v_call: TRDV2; j_call: TRDJ1; clone_size: .; d_call: TRDD3; cdr3_aa: CACDRLGDTRHTSGGGGLIF; cdr3_nt: TGTGCCTGTGACCGACTGGGGGATACGAGGCACACCTCGGGGGGAGGAGGACTCATCTTT
v_call: TRDV2; j_call: TRDJ1; clone_size: .; d_call: TRDD3; cdr3_aa: CACDTAGDTGDKLIF; cdr3_nt: TGTGCCTGTGACACCGCGGGGGATACGGGCGATAAACTCATCTTT
v_call: TRDV2; j_call: TRDJ1; clone_size: .; d_call: .; cdr3_aa: CACDTLVGPFSYKLIF; cdr3_nt: TGTGCCTGTGACACACTGGTGGGTCCGTTTTCCTATAAACTCATCTTT
v_call: TRDV3; j_call: TRDJ1; clone_size: few; d_call: TRDD3; cdr3_aa: CACSTQGDWGITDKLIF; cdr3_nt: TGTGCCTGTTCGACCCAGGGGGACTGGGGGATCACCGATAAACTCATCTTT
v_call: TRDV2; j_call: TRDJ1; clone_size: .; d_call: .; cdr3_aa: CACDTVECHLPTGVLTVKLIF; cdr3_nt: TGTGCCTGTGACACCGTTGAGTGCCACCTGCCTACTGGTGTACTCACCGTTAAACTCATCTTT
v_call: TRDV2; j_call: TRDJ1; clone_size: few; d_call: .; cdr3_aa: CACDTVTTGTVVGTDKLIF; cdr3_nt: TGTGCCTGTGACACCGTCACCACAGGGACAGTGGTGGGGACCGATAAACTCATCTTT
v_call: TRDV2; j_call: TRDJ1; clone_size: medium-sized; d_call: .; cdr3_aa: CACDTAGETKYTDKLIF; cdr3_nt: TGTGCCTGTGACACCGCTGGGGAAACCAAGTACACCGATAAACTCATCTTT
v_call: TRDV2; j_call: TRDJ1; clone_size: few; d_call: .; cdr3_aa: CACDTVGDRMVYKLIF; cdr3_nt: TGTGCCTGTGACACCGTAGGGGATCGTATGGTCTATAAACTCATCTTT
v_call: TRDV2; j_call: TRDJ1; clone_size: few; d_call: TRDD3; cdr3_aa: CACDGLPLGDTLEELIF; cdr3_nt: TGTGCCTGTGACGGCCTACCCCTGGGGGATACGCTGGAGGAACTCATCTTC
v_call: TRDV2; j_call: TRDJ3; clone_size: large; d_call: .; cdr3_aa: CACDKTEGTLSSWDTRQMFF; cdr3_nt: TGTGCCTGTGACAAAACGGAGGGGACTTTAAGCTCCTGGGACACCCGACAGATGTTTTTC
v_call: TRDV2; j_call: TRDJ1; clone_size: .; d_call: .; cdr3_aa: CACDTRGQGTTHTDKLIF; cdr3_nt: TGTGCCTGTGACACCAGAGGGCAGGGGACTACCCACACCGATAAACTCATCTTT
v_call: TRDV2; j_call: TRDJ1; clone_size: many; d_call: TRDD3; cdr3_aa: CACDTGLRGDTGTDKLIF; cdr3_nt: TGTGCCTGTGACACCGGCCTACGGGGGGATACGGGGACCGATAAACTCATCTTT
v_call: TRDV1; j_call: TRDJ1; clone_size: many; d_call: .; cdr3_aa: CALGKRSTFRAADKLIF; cdr3_nt: TGTGCTCTTGGGAAACGAAGCACATTTCGGGCTGCCGATAAACTCATCTTT
v_call: TRDV2; j_call: TRDJ1; clone_size: .; d_call: .; cdr3_aa: CACDTLVDPLTYTEQLFF; cdr3_nt: TGTGCCTGTGACACTCTGGTGGATCCCCTCACTTACACCGAACAACTCTTTTTT
v_call: TRDV1; j_call: TRDJ1; clone_size: few; d_call: TRDD3; cdr3_aa: CALGEPLISWEFRALGEYTDKLIF; cdr3_nt: TGTGCTCTTGGGGAACCCTTAATTTCCTGGGAGTTTCGAGCACTGGGGGAGTACACCGATAAGCTCATCTTC
v_call: TRDV2; j_call: TRDJ3; clone_size: many; d_call: TRDD3; cdr3_aa: CACDSTGGYSWDTRQMFF; cdr3_nt: TGTGCCTGTGACAGTACTGGGGGATACTCCTGGGACACCCGACAGATGTTTTTC